The clone carrying this T cell receptor beta chain has a single count. This sample was taken from a study of blood T cell repertoires in COVID-19. The CDR3 covers 14 residues. The germline gives CDR1 GTSNPN, CDR2 SVGIG (reference sequence). Trimming took off 0 bases at V and 6 bases at J, with 12 bases between the two ends. Under the authors' procedure: Counts of nucleated cells, estimated from reference gene primer amplification, were obtained. TCRdb's copy holds only in-frame clones and misses some; the assay was immunoSEQ multiplex PCR. V and J calls and clone size are as listed in that table; D and trimming were resolved from the DNA. The data show 390,000 or so clones, about 86% seen once.

This sequence was found in a woman aged 45-59 years who had recovered from COVID-19. The chain couples TRBV30 to TRBJ1-5, with D perhaps matching TRBD1 (5 bases). Sequenced material: PBMCs or T cells enriched from blood (not recorded which). DNA for the CDR3: TGTGCCTGGAGTGTACCCGCAGGGTCTCAGCCCCAGCATTTT. Translation: CAWSVPAGSQPQHF.